The next 29 T cell receptor beta chains were all read from a single sample in a study of identical twins. TCRdb called the 5' RACE reads again in MiXCR, with one record for every CDR3 protein. The repertoire holds some 710,000 distinct CDR3 sequences, with approximately 6.1% as singletons. The specimen sequenced was naive T cells sorted from blood. The receptors stem from a man between 18 and 35 years old in good health.

This clonotype occurred many times. CDR3 coding DNA: TGTGCCAGCAGCCAAGGGTTTCTCTCCTACAATGAGCAGTTCTTC. Translation gives CASSQGFLSYNEQFF. This chain uses TRBV14 with TRBJ2-1; D is unclear. Germline CDR1 SGHDN, CDR2 FVKESK. V was shortened by 1 base and J by 0 bases, with 7 bases between the two germline ends. The CDR3 is made up of 15 amino acids. Supplemented by reference TRBV14 and TRBJ2-1, the full variable domain reads EAGVTQFPSHSVIEKGQTVTLRCDPISGHDNLYWYRRVMGKEIKFLLHFVKESKQDESGMPNNRFLAERTGGTYSTLKVQPAELEDSGVYFCASSQGFLSYNEQFFGPGTRLTVL.

Only a few counts were recorded for this clonotype. V usage is TRBV6-1 and J usage is TRBJ2-3, with TRBD2 identical over 12 bases. V gave up 6 bases and J gave up 5 bases; unmatched junction bases: 6. Per the germline V gene, CDR1 is MNHNS and CDR2 is SASEGT. CDR3 length equals 15 residues. Written as DNA, the CDR3 is TGTGCCAGCAGCGATAAGACTAGCGGGAGAGATACGCAGTATTTT. It yields the protein CASSDKTSGRDTQYF.

The chain links TRBV21-1 to TRBJ2-7; the DNA was not used to check the table's D call, TRBD1. TRBV21-1 is an annotated pseudogene. CDR3 size: 15 residues. CDR3 DNA sequence: TGTGCCAGCAGCGTTCGCCCCCTGTGGACTCGCGAGCAGTACTTC. Residues: CASSVRPLWTREQYF.

This clonotype has at least ten counts. V is TRBV20-1 and J is TRBJ2-7; possibly TRBD2 for D (6 bases). The germline V gene encodes CDR1 DFQATT and CDR2 SNEGSKA (reference sequence). V was trimmed by 6 bases and J by 2 bases, leaving 17 bases between them. The CDR3 is made up of 14 amino acids. For the CDR3, the DNA is TGCAGTGCCAGCAGCGGGCCGGGAACCTACGAGCAGTACGTC. It yields the protein CSASSGPGTYEQYV.

A few counts support this clonotype. The gene calls are TRBV11-2 and TRBJ2-1; D unclear. Per the germline V gene, CDR1 is SGHAT and CDR2 is FQNNGV. The CDR3 is 14 amino acids. V lost 2 bases and J lost 5, with 10 bases in between. The CDR3 reads CASSLQTSHNEQFF. CDR3 nucleotide sequence: TGTGCCAGCAGCTTACAGACTTCCCACAATGAGCAGTTCTTC.

The chain is built from TRBV11-2 and TRBJ1-5, with 8 bases that match TRBD1. J gave up 5 bases and V 1 base, and 4 bases lay outside the gene matches. The CDR3 covers 15 residues. Germline CDR1 is SGHAT and CDR2 is FQNNGV. The CDR3 region has the DNA TGTGCCAGCAGCTTAGGACAGGGGCCTTATCAGCCCCAGCATTTT. As protein: CASSLGQGPYQPQHF.

Ten or more counts support this clonotype. The chain has TRBV12-3 or TRBV12-4 and TRBJ2-6; D is unresolved. The CDR3 is 14 residues long. Trimming stripped 6 bases from V and 0 bases from J, with 6 bases between. CDR3 protein: CASRAASGANVLTF. As DNA, the CDR3 is TGTGCCAGCAGAGCAGCCTCTGGGGCCAACGTCCTGACTTTC.

This clonotype was found a few times. The V call is TRBV29-1, the J call TRBJ2-2; TRBD1 matches at 12 bases. The CDR3 sequence is 15 residues long. Germline CDR1 is SQVTM and CDR2 is ANQGSEA. The trim removed 6 bases at V and 5 bases at J, leaving 7 bases unmatched. CDR3 sequence: CSVLEGQGATGELFF. The CDR3 nucleotides read TGCAGCGTGCTAGAGGGACAGGGGGCGACCGGGGAGCTGTTTTTT.

There are many counts of this clonotype. The chain has TRBV13 and TRBJ2-5; 14 bases match TRBD2. The CDR3 runs 16 residues. Germline values: CDR1 PRHDT, CDR2 FYEKMQ (reference sequence). V trimming: 4 bases; J trimming: 4 bases; junction bases outside the gene matches: 5. CDR3: CASSSGLAGVGETQYF. The CDR3 bases are TGTGCCAGCAGCTCGGGACTAGCGGGAGTGGGAGAGACCCAGTACTTC.

Ten or more counts support this clonotype. This chain connects TRBV28 to TRBJ2-7; 9 bases agree with TRBD1. The germline V gene has CDR1 MDHEN and CDR2 SYDVKM. There are 14 residues in the CDR3. V was clipped by 7 bases and J by 4 bases; unmatched bases: 8. CDR3 in DNA: TGTGCCAGCACGACCGGGACAGGGAAATACGAGCAGTACTTC. This sequence encodes CASTTGTGKYEQYF.

The chain employs TRBV25-1 and TRBJ2-5; TRBD1 matches at 8 bases. CDR3 length: 15 amino acids. Trimming took 6 bases from V and 7 from J; bases not matched to a gene: 13. Germline V gene data show CDR1 as MGHDK and CDR2 as SYGVNS. As DNA, the CDR3 is TGTGCCAGCAGCTCTCAGGCAGGGGGCTTCGGGACCCAGTACTTC. Translating it yields CASSSQAGGFGTQYF.

This clonotype was seen a handful of times. The J gene is TRBJ2-2, the V gene TRBV29-1; 10 bases agree with TRBD2. The CDR3 is 14 amino acids. The V gene's germline CDR1 is SQVTM and CDR2 ANQGSEA. V lost 7 bases and J lost 7; bases outside the gene matches: 9. This chain's CDR3 is CSAGAGGLVGELFF. The CDR3 DNA sequence: TGCAGCGCAGGAGCGGGAGGGCTAGTCGGGGAGCTGTTTTTT.

This clonotype has at least ten counts. V gene TRBV4-3 combines with J gene TRBJ1-1, with D perhaps matching TRBD1 (5 bases). The CDR3 covers 16 residues. Trimming removed 0 bases from V and 1 base from J, with 12 bases in between. Germline V gene data show CDR1 as LGHNA and CDR2 as YSLEER. CDR3 sequence: CASSQDRQGTNTEAFF. CDR3 nucleotide sequence: TGCGCCAGCAGCCAAGACCGCCAGGGAACGAACACTGAAGCTTTCTTT.

This clonotype occurred a few times. The chain carries TRBV5-1 and TRBJ1-5, with D possibly matching TRBD1 (5 bases). This CDR3 region has 13 residues. V was shortened by 4 bases and J by 6 bases, with 11 bases between the two germline ends. Per germline, CDR1 SGHRS and CDR2 YFSETQ. CDR3 nucleotides: TGCGCCAGCAGCGCCGAGGGGACTCAGCCCCAGCATTTT. Translation: CASSAEGTQPQHF.

This clonotype showed up just a few times. The chain carries TRBV7-6 and TRBJ2-1; TRBD2 agrees at 8 bases. In germline, CDR1 is SGHVS, CDR2 FNYEAQ. CDR3 size: 17 residues. V was clipped by 3 bases and J by 0 bases; unmatched bases: 7. Here the CDR3 reads CASSFRSGRGSYNEQFF. The CDR3 DNA reads TGTGCCAGCAGCTTTAGAAGCGGGAGAGGCTCCTACAATGAGCAGTTCTTC.

V is TRBV7-3 and J is TRBJ2-3, with TRBD2 matching over 10 bases. The CDR3 is 19 residues long. The V gene's germline CDR1 is SGHTA and CDR2 FQGTGA. Trimming removed 1 base from V and 0 bases from J; junction bases left unmatched: 10. Written as DNA, the CDR3 is TGTGCCAGCAGCTTAAGGGCAGGAGCGGGAGGGCCCAGCACAGATACGCAGTATTTT. Translation gives CASSLRAGAGGPSTDTQYF.

This clonotype was seen many times. CDR3 nucleotides: TGCGCCAGCAGCGAGGACTTAAACACTGAAGCTTTCTTT. It is translated as CASSEDLNTEAFF. The rearrangement uses TRBV5-1 and TRBJ1-1; D gene unclear. This CDR3 spans 13 amino acids. Germline values: CDR1 SGHRS, CDR2 YFSETQ. V was clipped by 4 bases and J by 2 bases, with 9 bases between them.

This clonotype occurred many times. The genes are TRBV29-1 and TRBJ2-7; D ambiguous. The CDR3 runs 13 residues. The germline gives CDR1 SQVTM, CDR2 ANQGSEA. V lost 4 bases and J 6 bases, leaving 16 bases between the germline ends. The CDR3 reads CSVVWAATLEQYF. The CDR3 DNA follows: TGCAGCGTTGTCTGGGCTGCAACCCTCGAGCAGTACTTC.

This clonotype was seen only a few times. The chain is built from TRBV20-1 and TRBJ2-1; D is possibly TRBD2 (6 bases). V was pared by 1 base and J by 6 bases, with 25 bases between. This CDR3 comprises 18 residues. In germline, CDR1 is DFQATT, CDR2 SNEGSKA (reference sequence). The CDR3 DNA reads as TGCAGTGCTAGAGCGAACCAACGGGCCCAGCGGGCATCCAATGAGCAGTTCTTC. Its protein is CSARANQRAQRASNEQFF.

In this sample, this clonotype turned up many times. The chain has TRBV5-1 and TRBJ2-5; TRBD2 matches 12 bases. The CDR3 spans 15 residues. CDR1 and CDR2 (germline): SGHRS, YFSETQ. Trimming at V came to 4 bases and at J to 4 bases, leaving 5 bases not matched to a gene. CDR3 protein: CASSVTSGRGETQYF. In DNA, the CDR3 is TGCGCCAGCAGCGTGACTAGCGGGAGAGGAGAGACCCAGTACTTC.

This clonotype was counted between two and nine times. The rearrangement links TRBV3-1 to TRBJ2-7; D is unresolved. V was clipped by 0 bases and J by 0 bases, with 12 bases between them. The CDR3 has 16 residues. CDR1 LGHDT and CDR2 YNNKEL come from the germline V gene (reference sequence). The CDR3 DNA follows: TGTGCCAGCAGCCAAGAGGTTATCAGATACTCCTACGAGCAGTACGTC. Translation gives CASSQEVIRYSYEQYV.

This clonotype was counted ten times or more. The chain has TRBV20-1 and TRBJ2-2, with 9 bases fitting TRBD2. The CDR3 is made up of 13 amino acids. Trimming removed 6 bases from V and 7 bases from J; junction bases left unmatched: 6. From germline, CDR1 is DFQATT and CDR2 SNEGSKA (reference sequence). In nucleotides, the CDR3 is TGCAGTGCCCAGCGGGAGGTTAACGGGGAGCTGTTTTTT. Residues: CSAQREVNGELFF.

The chain couples TRBV18 to TRBJ2-7; maybe TRBD2 (6 bases). Trimming removed 6 bases from V and 3 bases from J, with 15 bases in between. Germline V gene sequence: CDR1 KGHSH, CDR2 LQKENI. The CDR3 loop spans 14 amino acids. The CDR3 loop reads CASSETVGGYEQYV. CDR3 DNA: TGTGCCAGCTCGGAAACTGTGGGAGGCTACGAGCAGTACGTC.

This chain links TRBV6-1 with TRBJ2-5, with a possible D match to TRBD1 (6 bases). V shed 6 bases and J shed 6 bases, with 20 bases lying between them. Germline assignment: CDR1 MNHNS and CDR2 SASEGT. The length of the CDR3 is 15 residues. The DNA of the CDR3 is TGTGCCAGCAGGCCCCTGGGGACACCCAAAAAGACCCAGTACTTC. Its protein is CASRPLGTPKKTQYF.

The chain has TRBV27 and TRBJ2-1, with unresolved D. V dropped 6 bases and J dropped 5 bases, with 23 bases sitting between them. The germline V gene encodes CDR1 MNHEY and CDR2 SMNVEV (reference sequence). The CDR3 consists of 17 residues. CDR3 sequence reads: CASSLLFVSELHNEQFF. The CDR3 DNA follows: TGTGCCAGCAGCCTGCTGTTTGTCTCTGAACTTCACAATGAGCAGTTCTTC.

The rearrangement links TRBV5-1 to TRBJ2-2; 7 bases match TRBD2. Germline-derived CDR1 and CDR2 are SGHRS and YFSETQ. The CDR3 contains 16 residues. Germline trimming cut 4 bases from V and 3 bases from J; bases unmatched to any gene: 9. For the CDR3, the DNA is TGCGCCAGCAGCCCCAGGAGCGGGGTGGACACCGGGGAGCTGTTTTTT. Protein sequence: CASSPRSGVDTGELFF.

This clonotype was recorded at least ten times. V usage is TRBV5-5 and J usage is TRBJ2-1; a possible D gene is TRBD2 (6 bases). V gave up 3 bases and J gave up 3 bases, with 16 bases separating them. In germline, CDR1 is SGHKS, CDR2 YYEKEE (reference sequence). The CDR3 has 16 residues. The CDR3 DNA follows: TGTGCCAGCAGCTCCCTATTCCCGGGACTCTACAATGAGCAGTTCTTC. Protein product: CASSSLFPGLYNEQFF.

This clonotype showed up many times. J is TRBJ1-1 and V is TRBV15; the D is unclear. Germline values: CDR1 LNHNV, CDR2 YYDKDF (reference sequence). V lost 3 bases and J lost 6, with 11 bases in between. The CDR3 runs 13 residues. The CDR3 bases are TGTGCCACCAGCAGTCGGGGTCCTTCTGAAGCTTTCTTT. Translation gives CATSSRGPSEAFF.

This clonotype was seen at least ten times. This chain links TRBV20-1 with TRBJ2-2; 9 bases line up with TRBD2. J was trimmed by 6 bases and V by 5 bases; bases with no gene match: 10. Per the germline V gene, CDR1 is DFQATT and CDR2 is SNEGSKA (reference sequence). The CDR3 contains 15 residues. Here the CDR3 DNA reads TGCAGTGCTGTTAGCGGGAGACGGTTCCCCGGGGAGCTGTTTTTT. The encoded protein is CSAVSGRRFPGELFF.